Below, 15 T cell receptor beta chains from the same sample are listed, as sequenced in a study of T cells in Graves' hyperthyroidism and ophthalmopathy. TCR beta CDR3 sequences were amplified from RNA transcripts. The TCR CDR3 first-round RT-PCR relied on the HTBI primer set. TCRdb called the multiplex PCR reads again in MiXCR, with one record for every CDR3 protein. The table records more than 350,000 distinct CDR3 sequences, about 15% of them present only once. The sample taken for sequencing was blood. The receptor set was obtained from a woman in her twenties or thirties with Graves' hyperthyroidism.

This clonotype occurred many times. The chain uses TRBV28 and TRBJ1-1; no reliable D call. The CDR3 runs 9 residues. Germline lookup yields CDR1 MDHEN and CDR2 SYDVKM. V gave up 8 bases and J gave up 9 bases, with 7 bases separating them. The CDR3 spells CASGSQAFF. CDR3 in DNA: TGTGCCAGCGGATCACAAGCTTTCTTT. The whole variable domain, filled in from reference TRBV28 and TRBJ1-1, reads DVKVTQSSRYLVKRTGEKVFLECVQDMDHENMFWYRQDPGLGLRLIYFSYDVKMKEKGDIPEGYSVSREKKERFSLILESASTNQTSMYLCASGSQAFFGQGTRLTVV.

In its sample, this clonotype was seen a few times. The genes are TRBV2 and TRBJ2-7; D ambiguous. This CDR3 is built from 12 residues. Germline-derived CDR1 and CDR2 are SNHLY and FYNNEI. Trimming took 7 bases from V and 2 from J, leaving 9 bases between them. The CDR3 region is CASIASAYEQYF. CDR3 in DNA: TGTGCCAGCATTGCCAGTGCCTACGAGCAGTACTTC.

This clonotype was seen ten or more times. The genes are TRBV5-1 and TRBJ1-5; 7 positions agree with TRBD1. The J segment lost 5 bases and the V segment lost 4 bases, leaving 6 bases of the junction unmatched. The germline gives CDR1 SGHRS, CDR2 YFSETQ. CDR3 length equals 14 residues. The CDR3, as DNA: TGCGCCAGCAGCCCTGACAGGGCGGATCAGCCCCAGCATTTT. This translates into CASSPDRADQPQHF.

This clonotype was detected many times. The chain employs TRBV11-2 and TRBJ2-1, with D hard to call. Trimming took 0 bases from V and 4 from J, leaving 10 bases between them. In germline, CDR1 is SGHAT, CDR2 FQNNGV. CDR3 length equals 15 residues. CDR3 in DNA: TGTGCCAGCAGCTTAGATTGGCTAGAGTACAATGAGCAGTTCTTC. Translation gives CASSLDWLEYNEQFF.

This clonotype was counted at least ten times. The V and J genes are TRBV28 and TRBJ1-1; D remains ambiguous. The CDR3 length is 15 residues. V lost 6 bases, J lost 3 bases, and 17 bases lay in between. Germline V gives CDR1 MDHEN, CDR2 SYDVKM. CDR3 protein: CASSFSGQVDTEAFF. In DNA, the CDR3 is TGTGCCAGCAGCTTCTCCGGGCAGGTGGACACTGAAGCTTTCTTT.

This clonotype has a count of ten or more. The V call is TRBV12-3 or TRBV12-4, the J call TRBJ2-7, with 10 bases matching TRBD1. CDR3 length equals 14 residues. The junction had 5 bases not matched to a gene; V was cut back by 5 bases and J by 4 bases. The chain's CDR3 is CASSPGTGVYEQYF. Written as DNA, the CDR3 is TGTGCCAGCAGTCCCGGGACAGGGGTTTACGAGCAGTACTTC.

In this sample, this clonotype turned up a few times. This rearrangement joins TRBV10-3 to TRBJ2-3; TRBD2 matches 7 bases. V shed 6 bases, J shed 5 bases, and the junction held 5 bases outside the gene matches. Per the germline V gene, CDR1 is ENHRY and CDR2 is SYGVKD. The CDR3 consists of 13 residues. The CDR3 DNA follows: TGTGCCATCAGGGAAGCGGGAAGAGATACGCAGTATTTT. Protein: CAIREAGRDTQYF.

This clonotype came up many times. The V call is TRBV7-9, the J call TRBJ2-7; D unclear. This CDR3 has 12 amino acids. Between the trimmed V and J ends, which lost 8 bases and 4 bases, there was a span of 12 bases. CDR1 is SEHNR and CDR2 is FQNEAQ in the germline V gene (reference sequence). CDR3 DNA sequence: TGTGCCAGCCAAGGATCCCCTTACGAGCAGTACTTC. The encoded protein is CASQGSPYEQYF.

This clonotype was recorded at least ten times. For the CDR3, the DNA is TGCAGTGCTTTCTTAGCGCCGAACACCGGGGAGCTGTTTTTT. Translated: CSAFLAPNTGELFF. The genes are TRBV20-1 and TRBJ2-2; perhaps TRBD2 as D (5 bases). There are 14 residues in the CDR3. CDR1 is DFQATT and CDR2 is SNEGSKA in the germline V gene (reference sequence). The germline V and J ends were trimmed by 5 bases and 0 bases, with 10 bases remaining between them.

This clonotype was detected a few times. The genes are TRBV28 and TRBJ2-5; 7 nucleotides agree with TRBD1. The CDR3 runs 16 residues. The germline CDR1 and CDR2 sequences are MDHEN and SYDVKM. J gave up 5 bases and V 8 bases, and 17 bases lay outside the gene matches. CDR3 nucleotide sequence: TGTGCCAGCTCCCGCACAGGGGCCGCAGGGCGGGAGACCCAGTACTTC. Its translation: CASSRTGAAGRETQYF.

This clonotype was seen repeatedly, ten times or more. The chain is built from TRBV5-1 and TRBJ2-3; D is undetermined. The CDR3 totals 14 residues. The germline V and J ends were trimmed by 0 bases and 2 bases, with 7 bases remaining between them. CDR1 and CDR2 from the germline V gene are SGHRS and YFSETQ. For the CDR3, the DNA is TGCGCCAGCAGCTTGGACTGGATCACAGATACGCAGTATTTT. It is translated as CASSLDWITDTQYF.

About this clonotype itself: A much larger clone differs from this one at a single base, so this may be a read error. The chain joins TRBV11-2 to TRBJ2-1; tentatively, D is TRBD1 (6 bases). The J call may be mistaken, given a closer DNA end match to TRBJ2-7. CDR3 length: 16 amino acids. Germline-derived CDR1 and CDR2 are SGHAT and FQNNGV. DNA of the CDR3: TGTGCCAGCAGCCTTTCCGGGACAACCAAGGGCAATGAGCAGTACTTC. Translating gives CASSLSGTTKGNEQYF.

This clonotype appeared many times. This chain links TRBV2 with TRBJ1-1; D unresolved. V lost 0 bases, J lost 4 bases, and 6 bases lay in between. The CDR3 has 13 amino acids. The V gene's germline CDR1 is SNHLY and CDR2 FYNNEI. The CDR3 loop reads CASSEAGSTEAFF. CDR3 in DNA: TGTGCCAGCAGTGAAGCGGGGAGCACTGAAGCTTTCTTT.

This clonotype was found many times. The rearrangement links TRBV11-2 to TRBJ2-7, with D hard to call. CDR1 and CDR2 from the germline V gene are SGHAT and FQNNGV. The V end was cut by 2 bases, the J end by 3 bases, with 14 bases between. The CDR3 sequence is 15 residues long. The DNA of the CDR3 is TGTGCCAGCAGCTTACAAAGCTGGGCTGGCTACGAGCAGTACTTC. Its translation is CASSLQSWAGYEQYF.

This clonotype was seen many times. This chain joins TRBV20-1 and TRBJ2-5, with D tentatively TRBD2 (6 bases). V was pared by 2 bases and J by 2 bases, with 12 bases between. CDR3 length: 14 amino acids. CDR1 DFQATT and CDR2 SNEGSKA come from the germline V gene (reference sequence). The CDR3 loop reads CSARQGGPQETQYF. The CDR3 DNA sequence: TGCAGTGCTAGACAAGGAGGGCCTCAAGAGACCCAGTACTTC.